One sample yielded the 30 T cell receptor beta chains listed below, sequenced in a study of blood T cell repertoires in COVID-19. The table came from immunoSEQ multiplex PCR; TCRdb's copy has only in-frame clones and leaves some out. The sample includes roughly 62,000 clones, roughly 83% of them seen just once. The source material was peripheral blood. These receptors were obtained from a man younger than 45 with COVID-19, enrolled during active disease.

This chain links TRBV14 with TRBJ2-7; 7 bases match TRBD2. Germline V gene sequence: CDR1 SGHDN, CDR2 FVKESK. This CDR3 contains 14 residues. Germline trimming cut 1 base from V and 7 bases from J; bases unmatched to any gene: 7. The CDR3 loop reads CASSQASGRVEQYF. In DNA, the CDR3 is TGTGCCAGCAGCCAAGCTAGCGGCCGGGTGGAGCAGTACTTC.

The CDR3 here is CASSPQGVGEQYF. The CDR3 DNA is TGTGCCAGCTCACCCCAGGGGGTAGGAGAGCAGTACTTC. The rearrangement links TRBV18 to TRBJ2-7; TRBD1 aligns across 7 bases. CDR3 length: 13 amino acids. V shed 3 bases and J 7 bases; nucleotides not matched to a gene: 6. Germline V gene data show CDR1 as KGHSH and CDR2 as LQKENI.

The V call is TRBV27, the J call TRBJ1-1; no reliable D call. Trimming pared 2 bases from V and 4 bases from J, leaving 11 bases between. CDR1 is MNHEY and CDR2 is SMNVEV in the germline V gene (reference sequence). The CDR3 is 14 residues long. The CDR3 region has the DNA TGTGCCAGCAGTTTAATCGAGGGTTTCACTGAAGCTTTCTTT. Translation gives CASSLIEGFTEAFF.

The chain has TRBV28 and TRBJ1-2; TRBD1 agrees at 8 bases. J lost 4 bases, V lost 8 bases, and 3 bases had no gene match. This CDR3 comprises 12 residues. The germline V gene encodes CDR1 MDHEN and CDR2 SYDVKM. The CDR3 region is CASGQGLYGYTF. The CDR3 region has the DNA TGTGCCAGCGGACAGGGTCTCTATGGCTACACCTTC.

This chain joins TRBV6-4 and TRBJ2-3; TRBD1 matches 9 bases. Germline V gives CDR1 MRHNA, CDR2 SNTAGT. V dropped 4 bases and J dropped 2; count of bases not matched to a gene: 1. The CDR3 loop spans 14 amino acids. CDR3 DNA sequence: TGTGCCAGCAGTGGGGACAGGGACACAGATACGCAGTATTTT. Protein: CASSGDRDTDTQYF.

The rearrangement uses TRBV28 and TRBJ1-6, with TRBD1 identical over 12 bases. The CDR3 runs 18 residues. Per the germline V gene, CDR1 is MDHEN and CDR2 is SYDVKM. Losses at the gene ends were 4 bases for V and 0 bases for J; bases not matched to a gene: 4. The CDR3 is CASSWDRGPSSYNSPLHF. For the CDR3, the DNA is TGTGCCAGCAGTTGGGACAGGGGGCCGAGCTCCTATAATTCACCCCTCCACTTT.

The rearrangement links TRBV5-5 to TRBJ1-2; 7 bases line up with TRBD1. Germline V lookup: CDR1 SGHKS, CDR2 YYEKEE (reference sequence). Unmatched junction bases numbered 8, after V lost 0 bases and J lost 3 bases. There are 16 residues in the CDR3. The DNA for the CDR3 is TGTGCCAGCAGCTTGGACAGGGGCGCCCCACACTATGGCTACACCTTC. This translates into CASSLDRGAPHYGYTF.

The chain combines TRBV6-2 or TRBV6-3 with TRBJ1-2; the D is unclear. Per germline, CDR1 MNHEY and CDR2 SVGEGT. Trimming took 5 bases from V and 6 from J, leaving 13 bases between them. CDR3 length: 13 residues. The CDR3 is CASSPQRINGYTF. CDR3 DNA sequence: TGTGCCAGCAGTCCCCAGAGGATCAATGGCTACACCTTC.

CDR3 in amino acids: CSVVNGMRPNNEQFF. DNA of the CDR3: TGCAGCGTTGTTAACGGGATGCGCCCTAACAATGAGCAGTTCTTC. The genes are TRBV29-1 and TRBJ2-1; possibly TRBD2 for D (5 bases). The CDR3 runs to 15 residues. Per germline, CDR1 SQVTM and CDR2 ANQGSEA. V lost 4 bases to trimming and J lost 5 bases, with 18 bases between them.

The J gene is TRBJ1-2, the V gene TRBV20-1, with a tentative D call TRBD1 (5 bases). Trimming took off 1 base at V and 5 bases at J, with 5 bases between the two ends. The germline V gene has CDR1 DFQATT and CDR2 SNEGSKA (reference sequence). This CDR3 contains 11 residues. Written as DNA, the CDR3 is TGCAGTGCTAGAGCAGGGTATGGCTACACCTTC. It encodes CSARAGYGYTF.

The chain carries TRBV28 and TRBJ2-7, with TRBD2 as a possible D gene (6 bases). The V and J ends lost 7 bases and 5 bases respectively, with 12 bases between them. The germline CDR1 and CDR2 sequences are MDHEN and SYDVKM. This CDR3 has 12 residues. CDR3 loop: CASTVGGNEQYF. CDR3 coding DNA: TGTGCCAGCACCGTAGGAGGGAACGAGCAGTACTTC.

This clone was counted only a few times. The chain carries TRBV6-4 and TRBJ2-3, with TRBD1 as a possible D gene (5 bases). CDR3 size: 15 residues. Germline V lookup: CDR1 MRHNA, CDR2 SNTAGT. Trimming shortened V by 3 bases and J by 5 bases, and 15 bases separated the two germline ends. The CDR3: CASSDEEGAVDTQYF. The CDR3 bases are TGTGCCAGCAGTGATGAAGAAGGGGCAGTAGATACGCAGTATTTT.

The chain combines TRBV29-1 with TRBJ1-1; possible D gene TRBD1, 6 bases. From germline, CDR1 is SQVTM and CDR2 ANQGSEA. V shed 6 bases and J shed 1 base, with 12 bases lying between them. The CDR3 contains 13 residues. CDR3 DNA: TGCAGCGTCCGACAGGTCAGGAACACTGAAGCTTTCTTT. Its protein product is CSVRQVRNTEAFF. Using reference TRBV29-1 and TRBJ1-1 for the parts outside the CDR3, the full variable domain is SAVISQKPSRDICQRGTSLTIQCQVDSQVTMMFWYRQQPGQSLTLIATANQGSEATYESGFVIDKFPISRPNLTFSTLTVSNMSPEDSSIYLCSVRQVRNTEAFFGQGTRLTVV.

The rearrangement joins TRBV12-3 or TRBV12-4 to TRBJ1-5; D might be TRBD1 (5 bases). The CDR3 totals 13 residues. Trimming left V 6 bases short and J 6 bases short, with 12 bases between. CDR3 DNA: TGTGCCAGCAGCCGACGCGGGGGTCAGCCCCAGCATTTT. Translating it yields CASSRRGGQPQHF.

The chain employs TRBV27 and TRBJ2-1, with 7 bases identical to TRBD2. V lost 3 bases and J lost 5; bases outside the gene matches: 7. CDR1 MNHEY and CDR2 SMNVEV come from the germline V gene (reference sequence). This CDR3 has 15 residues. The CDR3 protein is CASSFRLAANNEQFF. CDR3 nucleotide sequence: TGTGCCAGCAGTTTTAGGCTAGCGGCCAACAATGAGCAGTTCTTC.

This clone appeared a few times. This chain connects TRBV6-5 to TRBJ1-2; TRBD1 might be the D (5 bases). V was trimmed by 4 bases and J by 8 bases, leaving 20 bases between them. The germline CDR1 and CDR2 sequences are MNHEY and SVGAGI. The CDR3 has 15 residues. Here the CDR3 reads CASSLKVRVGEGYTF. The CDR3 DNA sequence: TGTGCCAGCAGTTTGAAGGTCAGGGTTGGTGAAGGCTACACCTTC.

CDR3 region: CASSPRTAEAFF. For the CDR3, the DNA is TGTGCCAGCAGCCCAAGGACAGCTGAAGCTTTCTTT. The chain has TRBV5-6 and TRBJ1-1; TRBD1 is a possible D gene (6 bases). Trimming cost V 4 bases and J 6 bases, with 10 bases left between them. Per the germline V gene, CDR1 is SGHDT and CDR2 is YYEEEE. The CDR3 extends over 12 amino acids.

The CDR3 DNA sequence: TGTGCCAGCAGTTTATCGCCGGGGTTCGGGGAGCTGTTTTTT. It yields the protein CASSLSPGFGELFF. V usage is TRBV27 and J usage is TRBJ2-2; possible D gene TRBD2, 5 bases. The CDR3 length is 14 residues. V was trimmed by 0 bases and J by 7 bases, leaving 9 bases between them. The germline V gene encodes CDR1 MNHEY and CDR2 SMNVEV (reference sequence).

The chain combines TRBV18 with TRBJ2-3; D is perhaps TRBD2 (5 bases). Germline V gene sequence: CDR1 KGHSH, CDR2 LQKENI. V dropped 3 bases and J dropped 0 bases, with 10 bases sitting between them. The CDR3 sequence is 15 residues long. The CDR3 DNA sequence: TGTGCCAGCTCACCTATCGGGGAAAGCACAGATACGCAGTATTTT. The encoded protein is CASSPIGESTDTQYF.

The chain joins TRBV5-1 to TRBJ2-1; the match to TRBD2 covers 11 bases. The V gene end was trimmed by 0 bases and the J gene end by 7 bases; junction bases not matched to a gene: 3. CDR3 length: 15 residues. The germline V gene encodes CDR1 SGHRS and CDR2 YFSETQ. CDR3 in DNA: TGCGCCAGCAGCTTGGGAACTAGCGGGAGTAATGAGCAGTTCTTC. This gives the protein CASSLGTSGSNEQFF.

This chain links TRBV7-8 with TRBJ1-3; D possibly corresponds to TRBD1 (6 bases). This CDR3 comprises 16 residues. V shed 5 bases and J shed 2 bases, with 16 bases lying between them. Germline CDR1 reads SGHVS; CDR2 reads FQNEAQ. The CDR3 here is CASSTIGTFPGNTIYF. CDR3 sequence (DNA): TGTGCCAGCAGCACGATCGGGACATTCCCTGGAAACACCATATATTTT.

This chain joins TRBV2 and TRBJ2-7, with D possibly TRBD1 on 6 matching bases. Trimming took off 6 bases at V and 0 bases at J, with 15 bases between the two ends. The CDR3 is made up of 15 amino acids. The germline V gene has CDR1 SNHLY and CDR2 FYNNEI. The CDR3 bases are TGTGCCAGCAGCCAACCTGGGGGCAGCTCCTACGAGCAGTACTTC. This gives the protein CASSQPGGSSYEQYF.

The chain uses TRBV28 and TRBJ2-5; 9 positions agree with TRBD2. This CDR3 spans 15 amino acids. Germline V gene data show CDR1 as MDHEN and CDR2 as SYDVKM. J gave up 5 bases and V 4 bases, and 8 bases lay outside the gene matches. The CDR3 region is CASSSGGGGEETQYF. The CDR3 nucleotides read TGTGCCAGCAGTTCTGGCGGGGGGGGCGAGGAGACCCAGTACTTC.

CDR3 amino acids: CASSFGGAAEAFF. In DNA form, the CDR3 reads TGTGCCAGCAGCTTTGGGGGGGCCGCTGAAGCTTTCTTT. V usage is TRBV7-9 and J usage is TRBJ1-1; possible D gene TRBD1, 6 bases. The CDR3 runs to 13 residues. Germline-derived CDR1 and CDR2 are SEHNR and FQNEAQ (reference sequence). Trimming pared 3 bases from V and 6 bases from J, leaving 11 bases between.

The chain carries TRBV4-2 and TRBJ1-2; D uncertain. Trimming took 0 bases from V and 4 from J, leaving 12 bases between them. The length of the CDR3 is 15 residues. Germline lookup yields CDR1 LGHNA and CDR2 YNFKEQ. The chain's CDR3 is CASSQDRQARYGYTF. The CDR3 nucleotides read TGTGCCAGCAGCCAAGATCGGCAGGCCCGCTATGGCTACACCTTC.

V usage is TRBV19 and J usage is TRBJ1-5; unclear D gene. Trimming removed 5 bases from V and 1 base from J, with 9 bases in between. The germline gives CDR1 LNHDA, CDR2 SQIVND (reference sequence). The CDR3 spans 14 residues. The CDR3 reads CASSYQWSNQPQHF. For the CDR3, the DNA is TGTGCCAGTAGTTATCAGTGGAGCAATCAGCCCCAGCATTTT.

The chain employs TRBV9 and TRBJ2-6; TRBD2 matches at 8 bases. The CDR3 covers 16 residues. The germline V gene has CDR1 SGDLS and CDR2 YYNGEE. The V gene end was trimmed by 3 bases and the J gene end by 2 bases; junction bases not matched to a gene: 4. CDR3: CASSAPGGAGANVLTF. The CDR3 region has the DNA TGTGCCAGCAGCGCCCCGGGAGGGGCTGGGGCCAACGTCCTGACTTTC.

CDR3 sequence (DNA): TGTGCCAGCGGGGCGGGGGGTCAGCCCCAGCATTTT. Residues: CASGAGGQPQHF. This chain links TRBV28 with TRBJ1-5; possible D gene TRBD1, 5 bases. CDR1 is MDHEN and CDR2 is SYDVKM in the germline V gene. Trimming removed 8 bases from V and 6 bases from J, with 11 bases in between. This CDR3 region has 12 residues.

J is TRBJ2-7 and V is TRBV18; a weak D match, TRBD2 (6 bases). The CDR3 runs 17 residues. V dropped 2 bases and J dropped 5 bases, with 22 bases sitting between them. Germline CDR1 reads KGHSH; CDR2 reads LQKENI. The CDR3 is CASSPFRWDSGRNEQYF. The CDR3 coding sequence is TGTGCCAGCTCACCATTCCGCTGGGACTCTGGGCGGAACGAGCAGTACTTC.

The CDR3 region is CAWSPGQGGYTF. In DNA form, the CDR3 reads TGTGCCTGGAGCCCCGGCCAGGGAGGCTACACCTTC. J is TRBJ1-2 and V is TRBV30; possible D gene TRBD1, 5 bases. Trimming left V 3 bases short and J 8 bases short, with 13 bases between. The length of the CDR3 is 12 residues. Germline CDR1 and CDR2: GTSNPN and SVGIG (reference sequence).